This TCR beta chain comes out of a study of patients and donors after allogeneic stem cell transplantation. A few counts support this clonotype. V shed 6 bases, J shed 6 bases, and the junction held 10 bases outside the gene matches. Germline V gene data show CDR1 as SGHRS and CDR2 as YFSETQ. CDR3 length: 15 residues. TCRdb used MiXCR to reprocess the RT-PCR reads, holding one entry per CDR3 protein. The table records 390,000 or so distinct CDR3 sequences, roughly 16% of them present only once. Sequenced material: blood, either unsorted or a sorted T cell fraction (not recorded which). The chain links TRBV5-1 to TRBJ2-1; 9 nucleotides match TRBD1. The clonotype was recovered from a human donor who was either an allogeneic HSCT recipient or a stem cell or donor lymphocyte infusion donor (not recorded which). It is not recorded whose cells these are; they may come from a transplant donor. In DNA form, the CDR3 reads TGCGCCAGCACCTCGCGGGGACAGGGTAGCAATGAGCAGTTCTTC. This sequence encodes CASTSRGQGSNEQFF.